The 30 T cell receptor beta chains listed next were all sequenced from one sample in a study of blood T cells in healthy people across ages. Combining a sample-barcoded 5' primer with a J-beta primer mix, a second PCR ran for about 7 to 12 cycles. TCRdb called the 5' RACE reads again in MiXCR, with one record for every CDR3 protein. The sample carries approximately 1.5 million distinct CDR3 sequences, 30% to 35% recorded once. The source material was blood. These receptors were collected from a woman aged 30 to 39 in good health.

The chain has TRBV20-1 and TRBJ1-2; D is ambiguous. This CDR3 contains 13 residues. Germline V lookup: CDR1 DFQATT, CDR2 SNEGSKA (reference sequence). V gave up 8 bases and J gave up 2 bases, with 15 bases separating them. CDR3 protein: CSLEPEQNYGYTF. The CDR3 DNA reads as TGCAGTCTGGAACCGGAGCAGAACTATGGCTACACCTTC.

This chain links TRBV10-3 with TRBJ2-1, with D hard to call. The CDR3 is 13 residues long. Germline V gene sequence: CDR1 ENHRY, CDR2 SYGVKD. With 4 bases removed from V and 8 bases from J, the gap between germline ends came to 12 bases. CDR3 coding DNA: TGTGCCATCAGTGGGTTTACCGGGCATGAGCAGTTCTTC. Its protein is CAISGFTGHEQFF.

V usage is TRBV20-1 and J usage is TRBJ2-1, with D perhaps TRBD1 (7 bases). This CDR3 comprises 14 residues. Per germline, CDR1 DFQATT and CDR2 SNEGSKA (reference sequence). The V end lost 3 bases, the J end lost 6 bases, and 15 bases lay between the germline ends. Here the CDR3 reads CSARRRGVSNEQFF. The CDR3 nucleotides read TGCAGTGCTAGGCGCAGGGGGGTGAGCAATGAGCAGTTCTTC.

V usage is TRBV27 and J usage is TRBJ2-7; 7 bases agree with TRBD1. From germline, CDR1 is MNHEY and CDR2 SMNVEV (reference sequence). The ends lost 6 bases at V and 2 bases at J; junction bases unmatched: 19. This CDR3 has 18 amino acids. This CDR3 is CASSSNIPVTGAPYEQYF. In nucleotides, the CDR3 is TGTGCCAGCAGCTCTAACATACCGGTCACAGGGGCCCCCTACGAGCAGTACTTC.

This sequence joins TRBV15 and TRBJ2-5; TRBD1 agrees at 11 bases. V lost 9 bases and J lost 3; bases outside the gene matches: 6. CDR3 size: 14 residues. CDR1 LNHNV and CDR2 YYDKDF come from the germline V gene (reference sequence). CDR3 protein: CATRTGGLEETQYF. The DNA of the CDR3 is TGTGCCACGAGGACAGGGGGCTTGGAAGAGACCCAGTACTTC.

This clonotype was counted ten times or more. The chain uses TRBV13 and TRBJ2-7; 9 bases align to TRBD1. Unmatched junction bases numbered 14, after V lost 4 bases and J lost 1 base. The CDR3 spans 18 residues. The V gene's germline CDR1 is PRHDT and CDR2 FYEKMQ (reference sequence). The CDR3 spells CASSSYFRMDRGSYEQYF. In DNA form, the CDR3 reads TGTGCCAGCAGCTCTTATTTCCGAATGGACAGGGGATCCTACGAGCAGTACTTC.

The chain uses TRBV28 and TRBJ1-1; maybe TRBD1 (5 bases). Germline V gives CDR1 MDHEN, CDR2 SYDVKM. This CDR3 comprises 15 residues. V was pared by 6 bases and J by 0 bases, with 14 bases between. The CDR3: CASRRTGLMNTEAFF. Written as DNA, the CDR3 is TGTGCCAGCAGGCGTACGGGACTCATGAACACTGAAGCTTTCTTT.

This clonotype was seen only a few times. V and J are TRBV6-1 and TRBJ2-7; 9 bases match TRBD2. CDR3 length equals 17 residues. Germline V gene data show CDR1 as MNHNS and CDR2 as SASEGT. J was trimmed by 0 bases and V by 0 bases; bases with no gene match: 6. The CDR3 here is CASSEAKLAGSSYEQYF. The CDR3 DNA reads TGTGCCAGCAGTGAAGCGAAACTAGCGGGCAGCTCCTACGAGCAGTACTTC.

The sample holds a few counts of this clonotype. The chain combines TRBV12-3 or TRBV12-4 with TRBJ1-5, with D perhaps matching TRBD1 (5 bases). Trimming cost V 4 bases and J 2 bases, with 9 bases left between them. The CDR3 is 14 residues long. The DNA for the CDR3 is TGTGCCAGCAGTTACCAGGGTGGCAATCAGCCCCAGCATTTT. Protein sequence: CASSYQGGNQPQHF.

This chain connects TRBV28 to TRBJ2-5; no definite D call. With 6 bases removed from V and 5 bases from J, the gap between germline ends came to 13 bases. The CDR3 sequence is 13 residues long. Per germline, CDR1 MDHEN and CDR2 SYDVKM. As DNA, the CDR3 is TGTGCCAGCAGGCCGGACCCCTTGGAGACCCAGTACTTC. Translation: CASRPDPLETQYF.

The J gene is TRBJ2-2, the V gene TRBV13, with 8 nucleotides matching TRBD1. This CDR3 comprises 15 residues. The V and J ends lost 6 bases and 7 bases, in that order; junction bases with no gene match: 10. CDR1 is PRHDT, CDR2 FYEKMQ, per germline (reference sequence). This CDR3 reads CASSLGQVSLGELFF. The CDR3, as DNA: TGTGCCAGCAGTCTGGGACAGGTGTCGCTCGGGGAGCTGTTTTTT.

The chain combines TRBV5-1 with TRBJ2-5, with D hard to call. V was clipped by 3 bases and J by 2 bases, with 11 bases between them. The CDR3 loop spans 14 amino acids. Germline loops: CDR1 SGHRS, CDR2 YFSETQ. CDR3 nucleotides: TGCGCCAGCAGCTGTTTGACCTCGCAAGAGACCCAGTACTTC. Translating it yields CASSCLTSQETQYF.

This clonotype was observed a few times. This sequence joins TRBV29-1 and TRBJ1-1; D remains ambiguous. The CDR3 is 11 amino acids. The germline CDR1 and CDR2 sequences are SQVTM and ANQGSEA. V was trimmed by 7 bases and J by 7 bases, leaving 13 bases between them. DNA for the CDR3: TGCAGCGCCGAGCGGCCAGTTGAAGCTTTCTTT. As protein: CSAERPVEAFF.

The gene calls are TRBV6-1 and TRBJ2-1; TRBD2 aligns across 11 bases. Germline V CDR1 and CDR2: MNHNS, SASEGT. This CDR3 spans 15 amino acids. The V gene end was trimmed by 0 bases and the J gene end by 10 bases; junction bases not matched to a gene: 5. As DNA, the CDR3 is TGTGCCAGCAGTGAAGCGTCTAGCGGGAGGTTAGAGCAGTTCTTC. It specifies CASSEASSGRLEQFF.

The chain carries TRBV7-3 and TRBJ2-1; D possibly uses TRBD1 or TRBD2 (5 bases each). V lost 8 bases to trimming and J lost 10 bases, with 12 bases between them. The CDR3 sequence is 11 residues long. In germline, CDR1 is SGHTA, CDR2 FQGTGA. CDR3 DNA sequence: TGTGCCAGCGGGACCGGGTCCGAGCAGTTCTTC. Amino acids: CASGTGSEQFF.

V usage is TRBV12-3 or TRBV12-4 and J usage is TRBJ1-6; D unresolved. CDR3 length: 12 residues. The ends were cut back, 2 bases at V and 11 bases at J, with 7 bases in the middle. The CDR3: CASSLTGAPLHF. DNA for the CDR3: TGTGCCAGCAGTTTAACGGGAGCACCCCTCCACTTT.

The sample holds a few counts of this clonotype. V usage is TRBV9 and J usage is TRBJ2-1; TRBD2 aligns across 8 bases. CDR3 length equals 15 residues. Germline CDR1 SGDLS, CDR2 YYNGEE. V was pared by 4 bases and J by 3 bases, with 6 bases of the junction left unmatched. CDR3 nucleotide sequence: TGTGCCAGCAGCCAGTCCGGGGGGGACTACAATGAGCAGTTCTTC. Translation gives CASSQSGGDYNEQFF.

This clonotype appeared a few times. The rearrangement uses TRBV4-1 and TRBJ2-6; D perhaps matches TRBD2 (5 bases). Germline assignment: CDR1 MGHRA and CDR2 YSYEKL. The CDR3 totals 19 residues. V lost 4 bases and J lost 3, with 22 bases in between. The CDR3: CASSLLGRTKRDGANVLTF. The CDR3, as DNA: TGCGCCAGCAGCCTGTTAGGACGGACGAAACGGGATGGGGCCAACGTCCTGACTTTC.

V and J are TRBV20-1 and TRBJ2-4; D gene ambiguous. The J call may be faulty, since TRBJ2-7 better matches the DNA end. CDR1 and CDR2 from the germline V gene are DFQATT and SNEGSKA (reference sequence). This CDR3 has 13 amino acids. CDR3 residues: CSARRPDSYEQYF. DNA of the CDR3: TGCAGTGCTAGACGGCCAGACTCCTACGAGCAGTACTTC.

There are a few counts of this clonotype. The rearrangement links TRBV20-1 to TRBJ2-1; tentatively, D is TRBD2 (5 bases). The CDR3 covers 12 residues. From germline, CDR1 is DFQATT and CDR2 SNEGSKA (reference sequence). The V end lost 3 bases, the J end lost 5 bases, and 8 bases lay between the germline ends. In nucleotides, the CDR3 is TGCAGTGCTAGCGGGGATAACAATGAGCAGTTCTTC. Protein sequence: CSASGDNNEQFF.

This clonotype has at least ten counts. The V gene is TRBV6-1, the J gene TRBJ2-7; 7 bases map to TRBD2. The V gene end was trimmed by 4 bases and the J gene end by 5 bases; junction bases not matched to a gene: 5. The CDR3 loop spans 13 amino acids. Germline-derived CDR1 and CDR2 are MNHNS and SASEGT. CDR3: CASSVAGAHEQYF. CDR3 sequence (DNA): TGTGCCAGCAGTGTGGCGGGAGCTCACGAGCAGTACTTC.

Regarding this clonotype: Sequence at one end of the junction differs from germline and may be a read error. The chain links TRBV4-2 to TRBJ1-2; D gene ambiguous. Germline CDR1 reads LGHNA; CDR2 reads YNFKEQ. The CDR3 totals 14 residues. The CDR3 DNA follows: TGTGCCAGCAACCAAGGTTTAGGGTCCTATGGCTACACCTTC. This sequence encodes CASNQGLGSYGYTF.

The chain uses TRBV2 and TRBJ2-4; D ambiguous. The J call may be in error: the DNA end matches TRBJ2-7 better. The CDR3 is 11 amino acids. Germline V gene lookup returns CDR1 SNHLY and CDR2 FYNNEI. The CDR3 bases are TGTGCCAGCAGTCCCGCGAACGAGCAGTACTTC. Amino acids: CASSPANEQYF.

The chain recombines TRBV29-1 with TRBJ2-3; the match to TRBD2 covers 10 bases. V lost 3 bases, J lost 5 bases, and 5 bases stayed unmatched. The CDR3 spans 14 residues. Germline V gene lookup returns CDR1 SQVTM and CDR2 ANQGSEA. The CDR3 here is CSVEPSGGGDTQYF. For the CDR3, the DNA is TGCAGCGTTGAGCCTAGCGGGGGTGGAGATACGCAGTATTTT.

J is TRBJ2-3 and V is TRBV27; 9 bases match TRBD1. Germline assignment: CDR1 MNHEY and CDR2 SMNVEV (reference sequence). The CDR3 runs to 18 residues. The J segment lost 3 bases and the V segment lost 7 bases, leaving 17 bases of the junction unmatched. As DNA, the CDR3 is TGTGCCAGCACCGTCCCACGGGACAGGGTTAATGAGACAGATACGCAGTATTTT. It yields the protein CASTVPRDRVNETDTQYF.

J is TRBJ2-7 and V is TRBV27; D is uncertain. Trimming stripped 1 base from V and 0 bases from J, with 13 bases between. CDR1 and CDR2 (germline): MNHEY, SMNVEV (reference sequence). This CDR3 contains 16 residues. The CDR3 protein is CASSLYGRKSSYEQYF. The CDR3 nucleotides are TGTGCCAGCAGTTTATACGGCAGAAAGAGCTCCTACGAGCAGTACTTC.

This clonotype appeared a few times. The CDR3, as DNA: TGTGCCAGCAGTCCGAACAGGTTCGAGCAGTACTTC. It is translated as CASSPNRFEQYF. This rearrangement joins TRBV27 to TRBJ2-7; tentative D call: TRBD1 (5 bases). The CDR3 consists of 12 residues. The V end lost 5 bases, the J end lost 6 bases, and 11 bases lay between the germline ends. Germline V gene sequence: CDR1 MNHEY, CDR2 SMNVEV (reference sequence).

Notes on this clonotype: A junction boundary mismatches the germline segment, possibly from a read error. This chain links TRBV7-2 with TRBJ2-2, with a possible D match to TRBD1 (7 bases). Germline V CDR1 and CDR2: SGHTA, FQGNSA. This CDR3 contains 15 residues. The CDR3 DNA sequence: TGTGCCACCAGCTGGAAAGGGGGGACAGCCGGGGAGCTGTTTTTT. This translates into CATSWKGGTAGELFF. Full variable domain (outside the CDR3, taken from reference TRBV7-2 and TRBJ2-2): GAGVSQSPSNKVTEKGKDVELRCDPISGHTALYWYRQSLGQGLEFLIYFQGNSAPDKSGLPSDRFSAERTGGSVSTLTIQRTQQEDSAVYLCATSWKGGTAGELFFGEGSRLTVL.

This chain uses TRBV5-1 with TRBJ2-7; the D gene is possibly TRBD1 (5 bases). This CDR3 comprises 16 residues. Per the germline V gene, CDR1 is SGHRS and CDR2 is YFSETQ. The V gene lost 3 bases and the J gene lost 5 bases, with 21 bases spanning the gap. The CDR3 DNA follows: TGCGCCAGCAGCTCCCCCACAAACGGCAGGGCGGACGAGCAGTACTTC. Its translation: CASSSPTNGRADEQYF.

The J gene is TRBJ2-7, the V gene TRBV20-1, with D possibly being TRBD1 (5 bases). In germline, CDR1 is DFQATT, CDR2 SNEGSKA (reference sequence). V shed 3 bases and J shed 0 bases, with 18 bases lying between them. The CDR3 sequence is 16 residues long. CDR3 loop: CSARDLLRRGSYEQYF. The CDR3 bases are TGCAGTGCTAGGGACCTCCTCCGAAGGGGCTCCTACGAGCAGTACTTC.